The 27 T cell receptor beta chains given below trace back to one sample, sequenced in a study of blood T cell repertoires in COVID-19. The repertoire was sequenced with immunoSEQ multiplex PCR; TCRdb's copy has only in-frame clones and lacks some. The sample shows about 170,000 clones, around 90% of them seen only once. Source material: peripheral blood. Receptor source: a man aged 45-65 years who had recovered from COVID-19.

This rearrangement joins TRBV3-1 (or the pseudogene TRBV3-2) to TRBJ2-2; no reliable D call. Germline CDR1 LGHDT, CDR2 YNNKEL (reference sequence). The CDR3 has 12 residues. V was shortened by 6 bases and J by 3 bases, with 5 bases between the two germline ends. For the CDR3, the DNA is TGTGCCAGCAGTCCAGACACCGGGGAGCTGTTTTTT. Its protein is CASSPDTGELFF.

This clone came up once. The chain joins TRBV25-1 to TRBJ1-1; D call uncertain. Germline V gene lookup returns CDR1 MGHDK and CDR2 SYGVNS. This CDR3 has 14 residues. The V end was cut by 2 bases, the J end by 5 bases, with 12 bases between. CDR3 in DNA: TGTGCCAGCAGTGAACGGGTTATTGGGACTGAAGCTTTCTTT. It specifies CASSERVIGTEAFF.

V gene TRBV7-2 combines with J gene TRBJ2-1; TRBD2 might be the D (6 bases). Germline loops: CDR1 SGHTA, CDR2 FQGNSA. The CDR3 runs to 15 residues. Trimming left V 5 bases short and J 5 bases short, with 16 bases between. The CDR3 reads CASSPSGGNHNEQFF. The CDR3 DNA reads TGTGCCAGCAGCCCCTCCGGGGGTAACCACAATGAGCAGTTCTTC.

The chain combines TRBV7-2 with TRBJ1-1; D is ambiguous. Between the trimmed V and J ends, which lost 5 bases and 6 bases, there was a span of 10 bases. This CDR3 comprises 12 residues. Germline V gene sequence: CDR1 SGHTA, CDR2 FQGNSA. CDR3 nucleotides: TGTGCCAGCAGCCCCTATCGCCCTGAAGCTTTCTTT. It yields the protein CASSPYRPEAFF.

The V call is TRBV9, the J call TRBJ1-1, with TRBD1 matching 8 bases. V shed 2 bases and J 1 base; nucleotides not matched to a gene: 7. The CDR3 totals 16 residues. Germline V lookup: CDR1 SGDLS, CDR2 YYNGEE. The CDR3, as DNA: TGTGCCAGCAGCGTTTTAACAGGGGGAGGGAACACTGAAGCTTTCTTT. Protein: CASSVLTGGGNTEAFF.

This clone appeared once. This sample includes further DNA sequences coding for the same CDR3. The DNA of the CDR3 is TGTGCCAGCTCACCTAACAATGAGCAGTTCTTC. This translates into CASSPNNEQFF. The V and J genes are TRBV18 and TRBJ2-1; D is ambiguous. Germline CDR1 reads KGHSH; CDR2 reads LQKENI. This CDR3 has 11 amino acids. V was trimmed by 3 bases and J by 5 bases, leaving 2 bases between them.

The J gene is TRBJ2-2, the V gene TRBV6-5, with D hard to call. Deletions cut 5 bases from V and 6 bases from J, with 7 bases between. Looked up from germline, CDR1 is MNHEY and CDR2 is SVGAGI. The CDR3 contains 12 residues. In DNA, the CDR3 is TGTGCCAGCAGTACGGGTCCCGGGGAGCTGTTTTTT. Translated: CASSTGPGELFF.

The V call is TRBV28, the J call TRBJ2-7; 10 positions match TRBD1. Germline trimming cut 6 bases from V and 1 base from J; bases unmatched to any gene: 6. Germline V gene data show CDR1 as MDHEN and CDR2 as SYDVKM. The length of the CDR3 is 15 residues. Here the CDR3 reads CASSPTGGGSYEQYF. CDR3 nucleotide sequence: TGTGCCAGCAGCCCGACAGGGGGCGGATCCTACGAGCAGTACTTC.

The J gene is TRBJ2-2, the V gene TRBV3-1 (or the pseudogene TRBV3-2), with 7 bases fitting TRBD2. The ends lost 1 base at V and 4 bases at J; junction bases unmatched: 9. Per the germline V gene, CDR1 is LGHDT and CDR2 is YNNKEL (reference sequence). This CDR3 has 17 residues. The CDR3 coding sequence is TGTGCCAGCAGCCAAGTCATTCCGCGGGAGTGCACCGGGGAGCTGTTTTTT. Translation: CASSQVIPRECTGELFF.

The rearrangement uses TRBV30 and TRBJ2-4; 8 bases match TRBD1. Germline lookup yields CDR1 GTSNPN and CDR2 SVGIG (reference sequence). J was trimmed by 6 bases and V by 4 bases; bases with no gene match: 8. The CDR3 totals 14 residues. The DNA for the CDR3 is TGTGCCTGGACTCCTGGACAGGGAAGAAACATTCAGTACTTC. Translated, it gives CAWTPGQGRNIQYF.

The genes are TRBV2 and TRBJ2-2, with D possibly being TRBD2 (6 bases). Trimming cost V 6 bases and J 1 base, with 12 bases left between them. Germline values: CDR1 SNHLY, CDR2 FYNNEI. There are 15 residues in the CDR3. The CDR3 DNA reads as TGTGCCAGCAGCCCTACGGAGGGGAACACCGGGGAGCTGTTTTTT. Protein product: CASSPTEGNTGELFF.

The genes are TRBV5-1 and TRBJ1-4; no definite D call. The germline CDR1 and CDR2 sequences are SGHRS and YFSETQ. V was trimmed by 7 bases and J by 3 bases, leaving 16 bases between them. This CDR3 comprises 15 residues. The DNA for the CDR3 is TGCGCCAGCTCCCCTGCGGGCCAGTCTAATGAAAAACTGTTTTTT. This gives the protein CASSPAGQSNEKLFF. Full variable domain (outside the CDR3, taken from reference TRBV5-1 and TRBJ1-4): KAGVTQTPRYLIKTRGQQVTLSCSPISGHRSVSWYQQTPGQGLQFLFEYFSETQRNKGNFPGRFSGRQFSNSRSEMNVSTLELGDSALYLCASSPAGQSNEKLFFGSGTQLSVL.

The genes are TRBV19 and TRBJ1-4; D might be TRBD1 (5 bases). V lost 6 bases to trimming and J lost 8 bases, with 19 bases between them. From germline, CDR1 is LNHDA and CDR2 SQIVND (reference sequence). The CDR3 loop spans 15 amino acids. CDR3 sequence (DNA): TGTGCCAGTAGAACCGCCGGGACTACACACGAAAAACTGTTTTTT. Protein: CASRTAGTTHEKLFF.

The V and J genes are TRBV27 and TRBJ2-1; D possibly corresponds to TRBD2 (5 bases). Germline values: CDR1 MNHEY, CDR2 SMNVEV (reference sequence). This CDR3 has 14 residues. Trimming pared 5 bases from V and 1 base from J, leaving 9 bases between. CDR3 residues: CASSPGWSYNEQFF. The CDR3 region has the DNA TGTGCCAGCAGTCCGGGGTGGTCCTACAATGAGCAGTTCTTC.

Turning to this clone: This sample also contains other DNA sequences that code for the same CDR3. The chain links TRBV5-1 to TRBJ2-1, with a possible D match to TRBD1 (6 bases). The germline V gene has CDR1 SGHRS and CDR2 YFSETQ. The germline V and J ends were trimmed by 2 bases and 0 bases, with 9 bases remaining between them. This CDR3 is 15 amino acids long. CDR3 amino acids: CASSLDRSSYNEQFF. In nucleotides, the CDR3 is TGCGCCAGCAGCTTAGACAGGAGCTCCTACAATGAGCAGTTCTTC.

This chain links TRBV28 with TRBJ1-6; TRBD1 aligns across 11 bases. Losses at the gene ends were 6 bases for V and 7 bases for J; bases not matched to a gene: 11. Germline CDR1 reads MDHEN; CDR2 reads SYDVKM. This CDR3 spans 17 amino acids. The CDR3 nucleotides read TGTGCCAGCAGCTCCGGGACAGGGGGTTGGACCAATTCACCCCTCCACTTT. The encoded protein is CASSSGTGGWTNSPLHF.

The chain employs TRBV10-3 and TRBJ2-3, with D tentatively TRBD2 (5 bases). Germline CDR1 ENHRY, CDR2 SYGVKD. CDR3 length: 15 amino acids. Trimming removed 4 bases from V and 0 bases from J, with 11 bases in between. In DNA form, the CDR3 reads TGTGCCATCAGTGTCGGGGTGCTGAGCACAGATACGCAGTATTTT. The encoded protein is CAISVGVLSTDTQYF.

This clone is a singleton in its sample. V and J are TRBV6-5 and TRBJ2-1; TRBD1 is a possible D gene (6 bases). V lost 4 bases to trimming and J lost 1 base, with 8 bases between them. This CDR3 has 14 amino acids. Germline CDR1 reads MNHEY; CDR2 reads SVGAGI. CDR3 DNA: TGTGCCAGCAGTTCACAGGGATCCTACAATGAGCAGTTCTTC. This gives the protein CASSSQGSYNEQFF.

The CDR3 region has the DNA TGTGCCAGCAGAGGACACCGCCAGAACACCGGGGAGCTGTTTTTT. It is translated as CASRGHRQNTGELFF. This rearrangement joins TRBV6-5 to TRBJ2-2; the D gene is possibly TRBD1 (5 bases). The germline gives CDR1 MNHEY, CDR2 SVGAGI. CDR3 length equals 15 residues. Trimming took off 6 bases at V and 1 base at J, with 12 bases between the two ends.

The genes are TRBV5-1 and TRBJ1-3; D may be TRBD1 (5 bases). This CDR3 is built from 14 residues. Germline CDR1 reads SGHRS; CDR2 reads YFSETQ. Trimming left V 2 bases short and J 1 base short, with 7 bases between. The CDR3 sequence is CASSFDRSGNTIYF. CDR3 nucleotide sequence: TGCGCCAGCAGCTTTGACAGATCTGGAAACACCATATATTTT.

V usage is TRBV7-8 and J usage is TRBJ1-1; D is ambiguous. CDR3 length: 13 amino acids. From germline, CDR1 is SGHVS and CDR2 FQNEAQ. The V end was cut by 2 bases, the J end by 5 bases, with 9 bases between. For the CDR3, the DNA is TGTGCCAGCAGCTTATCGGGAAGGACTGAAGCTTTCTTT. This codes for CASSLSGRTEAFF.

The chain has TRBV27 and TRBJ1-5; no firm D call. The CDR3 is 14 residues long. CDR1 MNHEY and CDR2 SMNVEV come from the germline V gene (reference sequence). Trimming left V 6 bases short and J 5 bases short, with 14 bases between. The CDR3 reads CASRSTGSHQPQHF. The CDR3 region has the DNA TGTGCCAGCAGATCAACGGGGAGCCATCAGCCCCAGCATTTT.

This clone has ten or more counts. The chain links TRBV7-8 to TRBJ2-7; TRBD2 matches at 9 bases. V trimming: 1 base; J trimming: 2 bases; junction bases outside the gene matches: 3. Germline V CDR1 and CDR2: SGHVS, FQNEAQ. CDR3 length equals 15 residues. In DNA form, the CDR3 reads TGTGCCAGCAGCTTAGGCCCTAGCGGGACCTACGAGCAGTACTTC. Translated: CASSLGPSGTYEQYF.

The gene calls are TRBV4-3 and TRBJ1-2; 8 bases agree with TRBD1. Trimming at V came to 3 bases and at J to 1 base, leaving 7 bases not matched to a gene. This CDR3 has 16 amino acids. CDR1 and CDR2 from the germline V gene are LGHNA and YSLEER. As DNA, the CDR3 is TGCGCCAGCAGCCAGGGGGCGACAGGGGATAACTATGGCTACACCTTC. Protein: CASSQGATGDNYGYTF.

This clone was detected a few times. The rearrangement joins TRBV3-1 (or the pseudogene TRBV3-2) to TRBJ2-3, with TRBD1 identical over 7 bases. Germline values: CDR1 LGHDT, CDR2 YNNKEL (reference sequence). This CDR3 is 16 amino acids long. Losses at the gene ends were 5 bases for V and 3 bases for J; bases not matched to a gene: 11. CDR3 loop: CASSDYRGVGTDTQYF. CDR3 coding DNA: TGTGCCAGCAGCGACTACAGGGGCGTTGGAACAGATACGCAGTATTTT.

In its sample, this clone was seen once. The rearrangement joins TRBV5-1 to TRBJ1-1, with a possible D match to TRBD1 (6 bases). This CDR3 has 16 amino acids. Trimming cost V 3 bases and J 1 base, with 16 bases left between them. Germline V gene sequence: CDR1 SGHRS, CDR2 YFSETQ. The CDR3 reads CASSSTGKGRNTEAFF. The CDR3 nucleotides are TGCGCCAGCAGCTCCACAGGGAAGGGAAGGAACACTGAAGCTTTCTTT.

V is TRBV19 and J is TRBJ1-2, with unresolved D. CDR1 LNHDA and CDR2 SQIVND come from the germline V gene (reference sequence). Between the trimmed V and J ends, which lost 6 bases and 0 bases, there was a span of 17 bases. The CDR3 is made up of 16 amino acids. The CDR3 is CASSHTRGRTNYGYTF. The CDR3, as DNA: TGTGCCAGTAGCCATACCCGAGGGCGAACTAACTATGGCTACACCTTC.